The clone carrying this T cell receptor beta chain appeared a single time. What it binds is not known. Other DNA sequences of this sample code for an identical CDR3. This record belongs to a study of shared clonotypes between healthy human individuals. Broader study findings: The sharing of approximately 5.1% of naive CD4 clonotypes was seen across several donors. Shared clonotypes across all four donors exceeded non-shared ones in generation probability. Sequencing depth was expected to influence donor clonotype sharing.

TCRdb keeps only in-frame clones here, not all; method: immunoSEQ multiplex PCR. The profile shows about 2 million clones, approximately 94% of them singletons. The ends lost 4 bases at V and 8 bases at J; junction bases unmatched: 3. Germline assignment: CDR1 SGHDN and CDR2 FVKESK. The CDR3 has 13 residues. Naive CD8 cells lacked CD45RO, underwent positive selection for CCR7 and left out terminally differentiated effector memory CD45RA+ cells. Every contributor of samples was a Caucasian grown-up residing in Nashville, Tennessee. Specimen: naive CD8+ T cells sorted from blood. The gene calls are TRBV14 and TRBJ2-2, with 8 bases aligning to TRBD1. The clonotype comes from a young man in good health. The CDR3 sequence: CASSLGQGGELFF. In DNA, the CDR3 is TGTGCCAGCAGCCTCGGACAGGGAGGGGAGCTGTTTTTT.